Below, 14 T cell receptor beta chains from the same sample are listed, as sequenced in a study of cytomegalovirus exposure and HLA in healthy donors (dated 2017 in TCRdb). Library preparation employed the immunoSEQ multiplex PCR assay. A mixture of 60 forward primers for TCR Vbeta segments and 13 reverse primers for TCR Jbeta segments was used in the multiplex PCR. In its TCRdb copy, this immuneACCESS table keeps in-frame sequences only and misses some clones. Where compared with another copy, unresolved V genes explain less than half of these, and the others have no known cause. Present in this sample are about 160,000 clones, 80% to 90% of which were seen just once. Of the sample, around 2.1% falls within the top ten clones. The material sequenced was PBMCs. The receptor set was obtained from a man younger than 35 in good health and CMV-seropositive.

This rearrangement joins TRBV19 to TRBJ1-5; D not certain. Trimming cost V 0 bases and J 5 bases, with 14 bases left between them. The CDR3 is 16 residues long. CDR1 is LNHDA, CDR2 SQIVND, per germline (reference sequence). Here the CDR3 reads CASSIDQAYVDQPQHF. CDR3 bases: TGTGCCAGTAGTATAGACCAGGCATATGTCGATCAGCCCCAGCATTTT.

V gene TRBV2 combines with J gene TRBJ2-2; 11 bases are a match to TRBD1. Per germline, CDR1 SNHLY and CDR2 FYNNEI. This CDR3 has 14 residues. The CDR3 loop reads CAHAGTGGRGELFF. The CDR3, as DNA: TGTGCTCACGCGGGGACAGGGGGACGCGGGGAGCTGTTTTTT.

DNA of the CDR3: TGTGCCAGCAGAGGTACAAGGGGGATTCCCTACGAGCAGTACTTC. This sequence encodes CASRGTRGIPYEQYF. The chain combines TRBV28 with TRBJ2-7; D is possibly TRBD1 (6 bases). The CDR3 totals 15 residues. The germline V and J ends were trimmed by 6 bases and 2 bases, with 17 bases remaining between them. Germline lookup yields CDR1 MDHEN and CDR2 SYDVKM.

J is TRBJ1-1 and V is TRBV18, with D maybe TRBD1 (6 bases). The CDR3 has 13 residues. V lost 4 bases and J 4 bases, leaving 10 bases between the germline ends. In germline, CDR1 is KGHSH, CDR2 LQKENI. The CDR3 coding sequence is TGTGCCAGCTCACGGGACAAGGGCACTGAAGCTTTCTTT. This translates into CASSRDKGTEAFF. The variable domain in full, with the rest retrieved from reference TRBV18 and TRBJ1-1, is NAGVMQNPRHLVRRRGQEARLRCSPMKGHSHVYWYRQLPEEGLKFMVYLQKENIIDESGMPKERFSAEFPKEGPSILRIQQVVRGDSAAYFCASSRDKGTEAFFGQGTRLTVV.

CDR3 protein: CASSIQSGNTEAFF. Written as DNA, the CDR3 is TGTGCCAGCAGCATACAGAGCGGGAACACTGAAGCTTTCTTT. The V call is TRBV5-4, the J call TRBJ1-1; D is unclear. Between the trimmed V and J ends, which lost 4 bases and 1 base, there was a span of 11 bases. From germline, CDR1 is SGHNT and CDR2 YYREEE (reference sequence). This CDR3 has 14 residues.

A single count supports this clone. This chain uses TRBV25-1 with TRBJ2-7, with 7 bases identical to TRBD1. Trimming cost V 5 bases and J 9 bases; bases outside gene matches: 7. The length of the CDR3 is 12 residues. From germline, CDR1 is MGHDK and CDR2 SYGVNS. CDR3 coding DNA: TGTGCCAGCAGTCCCTCAGGACAGGTGCAGTACTTC. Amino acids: CASSPSGQVQYF.

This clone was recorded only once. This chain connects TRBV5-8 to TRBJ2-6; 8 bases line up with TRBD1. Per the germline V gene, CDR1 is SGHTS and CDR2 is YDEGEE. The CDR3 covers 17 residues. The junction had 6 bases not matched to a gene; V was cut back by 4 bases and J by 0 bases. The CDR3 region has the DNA TGTGCCAGCAGCACGGGACAGGACTACTCTGGGGCCAACGTCCTGACTTTC. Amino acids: CASSTGQDYSGANVLTF. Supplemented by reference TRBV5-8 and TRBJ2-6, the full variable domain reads EAGVTQSPTHLIKTRGQQATLRCSPISGHTSVYWYQQALGLGLQFLLWYDEGEERNRGNFPPRFSGRQFPNYSSELNVNALELEDSALYLCASSTGQDYSGANVLTFGAGSRLTVL.

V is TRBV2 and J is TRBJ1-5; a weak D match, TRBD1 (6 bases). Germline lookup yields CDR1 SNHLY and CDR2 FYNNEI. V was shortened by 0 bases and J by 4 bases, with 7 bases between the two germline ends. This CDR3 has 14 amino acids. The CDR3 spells CASSEATGNQPQHF. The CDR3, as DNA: TGTGCCAGCAGTGAAGCTACAGGGAATCAGCCCCAGCATTTT. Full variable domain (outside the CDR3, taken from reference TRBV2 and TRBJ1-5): EPEVTQTPSHQVTQMGQEVILRCVPISNHLYFYWYRQILGQKVEFLVSFYNNEISEKSEIFDDQFSVERPDGSNFTLKIRSTKLEDSAMYFCASSEATGNQPQHFGDGTRLSIL.

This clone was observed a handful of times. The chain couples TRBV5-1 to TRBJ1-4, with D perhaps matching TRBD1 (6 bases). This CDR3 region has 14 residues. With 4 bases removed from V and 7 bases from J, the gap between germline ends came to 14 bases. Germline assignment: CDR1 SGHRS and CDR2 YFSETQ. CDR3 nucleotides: TGCGCCAGCAGCCATCGACCAGGGGTTGAAAAACTGTTTTTT. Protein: CASSHRPGVEKLFF.

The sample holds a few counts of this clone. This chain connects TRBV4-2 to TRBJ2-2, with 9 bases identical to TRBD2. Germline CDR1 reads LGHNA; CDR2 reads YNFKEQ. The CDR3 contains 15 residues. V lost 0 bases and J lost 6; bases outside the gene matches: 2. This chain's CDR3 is CASSQESSGAGELFF. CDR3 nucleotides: TGTGCCAGCAGCCAAGAATCTAGCGGGGCCGGGGAGCTGTTTTTT.

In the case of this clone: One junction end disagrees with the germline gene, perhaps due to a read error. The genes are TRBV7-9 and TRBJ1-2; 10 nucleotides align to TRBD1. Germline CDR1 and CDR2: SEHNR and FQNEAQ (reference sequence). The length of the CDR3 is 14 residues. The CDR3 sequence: CSSIETGQGYGYTF. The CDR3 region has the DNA TGTTCCAGCATCGAAACGGGACAGGGGTATGGCTACACCTTC. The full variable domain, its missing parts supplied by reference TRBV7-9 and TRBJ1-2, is DTGVSQNPRHKITKRGQNVTFRCDPISEHNRLYWYRQTLGQGPEFLTYFQNEAQLEKSRLLSDRFSAERPKGSFSTLEIQRTEQGDSAMYLCSSIETGQGYGYTFGSGTRLTVV.

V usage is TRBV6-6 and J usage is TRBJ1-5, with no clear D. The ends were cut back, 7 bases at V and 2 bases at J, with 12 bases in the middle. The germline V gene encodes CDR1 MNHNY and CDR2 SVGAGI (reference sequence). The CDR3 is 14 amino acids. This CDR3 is CASNFGVGNQPQHF. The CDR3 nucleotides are TGTGCCAGCAACTTCGGAGTTGGCAATCAGCCCCAGCATTTT.

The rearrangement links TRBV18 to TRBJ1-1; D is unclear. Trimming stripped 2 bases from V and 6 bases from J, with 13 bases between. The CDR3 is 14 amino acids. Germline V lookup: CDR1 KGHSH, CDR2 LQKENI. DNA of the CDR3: TGTGCCAGCTCACCAGGCCGGCAGGCCCCTGAAGCTTTCTTT. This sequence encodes CASSPGRQAPEAFF.

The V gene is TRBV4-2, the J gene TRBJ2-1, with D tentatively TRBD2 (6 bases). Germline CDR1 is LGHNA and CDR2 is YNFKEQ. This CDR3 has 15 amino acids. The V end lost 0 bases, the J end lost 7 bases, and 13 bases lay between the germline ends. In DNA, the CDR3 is TGTGCCAGCAGCCAAGAGTGGGCTAGCGAAAATGAGCAGTTCTTC. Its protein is CASSQEWASENEQFF.